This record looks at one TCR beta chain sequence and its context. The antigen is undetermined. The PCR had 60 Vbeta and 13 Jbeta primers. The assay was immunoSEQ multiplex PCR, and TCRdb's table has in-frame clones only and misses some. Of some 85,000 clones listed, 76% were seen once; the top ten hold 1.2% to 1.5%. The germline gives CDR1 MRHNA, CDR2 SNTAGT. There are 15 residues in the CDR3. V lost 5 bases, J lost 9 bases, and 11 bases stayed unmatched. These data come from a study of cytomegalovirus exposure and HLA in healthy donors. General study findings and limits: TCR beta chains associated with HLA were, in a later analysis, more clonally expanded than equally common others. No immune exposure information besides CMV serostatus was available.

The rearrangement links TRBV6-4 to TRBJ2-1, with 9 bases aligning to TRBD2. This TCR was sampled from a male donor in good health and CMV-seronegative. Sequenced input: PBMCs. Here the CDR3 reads CASSPKAGGPGEQFF. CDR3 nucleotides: TGTGCCAGCAGTCCCAAGGCGGGGGGGCCCGGTGAGCAGTTCTTC.